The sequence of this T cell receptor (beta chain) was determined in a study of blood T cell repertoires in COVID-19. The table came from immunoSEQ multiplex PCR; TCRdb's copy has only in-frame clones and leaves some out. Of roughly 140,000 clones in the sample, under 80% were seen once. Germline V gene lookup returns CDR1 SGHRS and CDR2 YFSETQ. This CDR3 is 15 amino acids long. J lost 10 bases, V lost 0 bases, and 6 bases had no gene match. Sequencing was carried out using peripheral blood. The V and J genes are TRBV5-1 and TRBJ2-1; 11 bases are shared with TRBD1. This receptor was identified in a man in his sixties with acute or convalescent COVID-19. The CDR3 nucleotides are TGCGCCAGCAGCTTGGCCGGGACAGGGGGTGGGGAGCAGTTCTTC. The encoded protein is CASSLAGTGGGEQFF.